The next 9 T cell receptor beta chains were all read from a single sample in a study of cytomegalovirus exposure and HLA in healthy donors. The method was immunoSEQ multiplex PCR; TCRdb's version includes in-frame clones alone and lacks a portion of them. The sample shows about 140,000 clones, roughly nine tenths of them seen only once. The material sequenced was PBMCs. Receptor source: a man younger than 35 in good health and CMV-seronegative.

The rearrangement joins TRBV5-1 to TRBJ2-2, with a tentative D call TRBD1 (6 bases). The CDR3 consists of 17 residues. V was pared by 4 bases and J by 2 bases, with 18 bases between. The germline V gene encodes CDR1 SGHRS and CDR2 YFSETQ. CDR3 DNA: TGCGCCAGCAGCCCGCTGACGGGGACATATAACACCGGGGAGCTGTTTTTT. This gives the protein CASSPLTGTYNTGELFF.

This chain links TRBV5-6 with TRBJ1-1; 7 bases are a match to TRBD1. Unmatched junction bases numbered 8, after V lost 1 base and J lost 5 bases. Germline V lookup: CDR1 SGHDT, CDR2 YYEEEE. The CDR3 extends over 15 amino acids. For the CDR3, the DNA is TGTGCCAGCAGCTTGTGGCAGGGGGTATCGACTGAAGCTTTCTTT. It translates to CASSLWQGVSTEAFF. The full variable domain, with the rest looked up from reference TRBV5-6 and TRBJ1-1, is DAGVTQSPTHLIKTRGQQVTLRCSPKSGHDTVSWYQQALGQGPQFIFQYYEEEERQRGNFPDRFSGHQFPNYSSELNVNALLLGDSALYLCASSLWQGVSTEAFFGQGTRLTVV.

This chain links TRBV5-5 with TRBJ1-2; weak D call: TRBD1 (5 bases). This CDR3 is 15 amino acids long. V lost 0 bases and J 8 bases, leaving 17 bases between the germline ends. Germline V CDR1 and CDR2: SGHKS, YYEKEE (reference sequence). The CDR3 coding sequence is TGTGCCAGCAGCTTGGATCTGGTGTCAGGGTACGGCTACACCTTC. Encoded protein: CASSLDLVSGYGYTF. Variable domain in full (rest from reference TRBV5-5 and TRBJ1-2): DAGVTQSPTHLIKTRGQQVTLRCSPISGHKSVSWYQQVLGQGPQFIFQYYEKEERGRGNFPDRFSARQFPNYSSELNVNALLLGDSALYLCASSLDLVSGYGYTFGSGTRLTVV.

The chain joins TRBV9 to TRBJ2-1; 8 nucleotides agree with TRBD2. After removal of 0 bases from V and 0 bases from J, the junction contained 8 bases not matched to a gene. In germline, CDR1 is SGDLS, CDR2 YYNGEE. This CDR3 region has 18 residues. Here the CDR3 DNA reads TGTGCCAGCAGCGTAGGTGGTAGCGGGATGAGCTCCTACAATGAGCAGTTCTTC. Its protein is CASSVGGSGMSSYNEQFF. Full variable domain (missing parts from reference TRBV9 and TRBJ2-1): DSGVTQTPKHLITATGQRVTLRCSPRSGDLSVYWYQQSLDQGLQFLIQYYNGEERAKGNILERFSAQQFPDLHSELNLSSLELGDSALYFCASSVGGSGMSSYNEQFFGPGTRLTVL.

The rearrangement uses TRBV7-9 and TRBJ1-6; 8 nucleotides align to TRBD1. V shed 3 bases, J shed 6 bases, and the junction held 7 bases outside the gene matches. The CDR3 covers 16 residues. The V gene's germline CDR1 is SEHNR and CDR2 FQNEAQ (reference sequence). The CDR3 reads CASSFGQGRSNSPLHF. CDR3 sequence (DNA): TGTGCCAGCAGCTTCGGACAGGGACGTTCTAATTCACCCCTCCACTTT.

V is TRBV7-2 and J is TRBJ2-7, with TRBD1 matching over 7 bases. Germline V gene lookup returns CDR1 SGHTA and CDR2 FQGNSA. The CDR3 length is 14 residues. Trimming removed 5 bases from V and 4 bases from J; junction bases left unmatched: 8. DNA of the CDR3: TGTGCCAGCAGCACCCGACAGGGATGGTACGAGCAGTACTTC. Amino acid sequence: CASSTRQGWYEQYF.

This chain uses TRBV25-1 with TRBJ1-1; D uncertain. Per the germline V gene, CDR1 is MGHDK and CDR2 is SYGVNS. V dropped 8 bases and J dropped 0 bases, with 10 bases sitting between them. The CDR3 consists of 13 residues. CDR3 DNA: TGTGCCAGCGGGCAGAGTATGAACACTGAAGCTTTCTTT. Translating gives CASGQSMNTEAFF. The complete variable domain, with remaining parts taken from reference TRBV25-1 and TRBJ1-1, reads EADIYQTPRYLVIGTGKKITLECSQTMGHDKMYWYQQDPGMELHLIHYSYGVNSTEKGDLSSESTVSRIRTEHFPLTLESARPSHTSQYLCASGQSMNTEAFFGQGTRLTVV.

The chain carries TRBV7-9 and TRBJ1-1; possible D gene TRBD1, 5 bases. The CDR3 has 15 amino acids. The germline gives CDR1 SEHNR, CDR2 FQNEAQ (reference sequence). Trimming pared 4 bases from V and 2 bases from J, leaving 14 bases between. DNA of the CDR3: TGTGCCAGCAGCTCCCGTGGACAATCCAACACTGAAGCTTTCTTT. This gives the protein CASSSRGQSNTEAFF.

This clone showed up just a few times. The J gene is TRBJ1-5, the V gene TRBV2; D not resolved. Trimming stripped 9 bases from V and 3 bases from J, with 21 bases between. This CDR3 spans 16 amino acids. Per the germline V gene, CDR1 is SNHLY and CDR2 is FYNNEI. CDR3 sequence: CASHDAEPTLNQPQHF. Written as DNA, the CDR3 is TGTGCCAGTCACGACGCGGAACCTACTCTCAATCAGCCCCAGCATTTT.